Listed here are 13 T cell receptor beta chains from one sample, sequenced in a study of CD8 T cells in Susac syndrome. The RNA, roughly 0.5 to 1 ug, was put through reverse transcription using random hexamers. TCRdb used MiXCR to reprocess the immunoSEQ multiplex PCR reads, holding one entry per CDR3 protein. Of fewer than 350,000 distinct CDR3 sequences in the sample, about 92% were seen once. The sample consisted of CD4+ T cells from PBMCs. Receptor source: a human donor with multiple sclerosis.

V gene TRBV10-3 combines with J gene TRBJ2-7, with 7 nucleotides matching TRBD1. With 10 bases clipped from V and 0 bases from J, the junction kept 6 bases outside the gene matches. Germline V CDR1 and CDR2: ENHRY, SYGVKD. The CDR3 has 13 amino acids. CDR3 sequence (DNA): TGTGCCACCGCACAGGGGCCCTCCTACGAGCAGTACTTC. As protein: CATAQGPSYEQYF.

J is TRBJ2-1 and V is TRBV27; 11 bases line up with TRBD2. This CDR3 spans 16 amino acids. The V segment lost 9 bases and the J segment 1 base; nucleotides outside the gene matches: 8. Germline assignment: CDR1 MNHEY and CDR2 SMNVEV (reference sequence). The CDR3 reads CASRVVAGGSYNEQFF. The CDR3 nucleotides are TGTGCCAGTCGGGTGGTAGCGGGAGGGTCCTACAATGAGCAGTTCTTC.

As for this clonotype: An end of the junction does not agree with germline; a read error may underlie this. J is TRBJ2-2 and V is TRBV7-7; the D gene is possibly TRBD2 (6 bases). The germline gives CDR1 SSHAT, CDR2 FNYEAQ (reference sequence). CDR3 length: 17 amino acids. CDR3 nucleotide sequence: TGTGCTAGCAGCCCCACCGGGGGACCGGCTTCCGGCGGGGAGCTGTTTTTT. Encoded protein: CASSPTGGPASGGELFF.

This clonotype was detected only once. The J gene is TRBJ2-1, the V gene TRBV10-3; perhaps TRBD2 as D (5 bases). The CDR3 totals 14 residues. V was pared by 6 bases and J by 9 bases, with 18 bases between. Germline CDR1 ENHRY, CDR2 SYGVKD. CDR3 nucleotides: TGTGCCATCAGAGAAACGGTAGCGCGCGGTGAGCAGTTCTTC. This gives the protein CAIRETVARGEQFF.

CDR3 in amino acids: CASSLGGEAFF. In DNA, the CDR3 is TGTGCCAGCAGCTTAGGGGGTGAAGCTTTCTTT. V gene TRBV11-2 combines with J gene TRBJ1-1; no reliable D call. Trimming cost V 1 base and J 7 bases, with 4 bases left between them. The CDR3 loop spans 11 amino acids. CDR1 SGHAT and CDR2 FQNNGV come from the germline V gene. Drawing the rest from reference TRBV11-2 and TRBJ1-1, the complete variable domain is EAGVAQSPRYKIIEKRQSVAFWCNPISGHATLYWYQQILGQGPKLLIQFQNNGVVDDSQLPKDRFSAERLKGVDSTLKIQPAKLEDSAVYLCASSLGGEAFFGQGTRLTVV.

The CDR3 DNA sequence: TGTGCCACCAGTGAAGCGAACACTGAAGCTTTCTTT. Encoded protein: CATSEANTEAFF. The J gene is TRBJ1-1, the V gene TRBV24-1; D call uncertain. Germline values: CDR1 KGHDR, CDR2 SFDVKD. The CDR3 sequence is 12 residues long. Trimming stripped 4 bases from V and 1 base from J, with 3 bases between.

This chain uses TRBV4-3 with TRBJ2-3, with 10 positions matching TRBD2. Looked up from germline, CDR1 is LGHNA and CDR2 is YSLEER. V dropped 0 bases and J dropped 6; count of bases not matched to a gene: 3. CDR3 length equals 15 residues. CDR3 coding DNA: TGCGCCAGCAGCCAAGACCTAGCGGGAGTGGATACGCAGTATTTT. Encoded protein: CASSQDLAGVDTQYF.

The chain is built from TRBV18 and TRBJ2-3; 7 positions match TRBD1. Germline V gives CDR1 KGHSH, CDR2 LQKENI. J was trimmed by 2 bases and V by 3 bases; bases with no gene match: 5. The CDR3 runs 15 residues. This CDR3 is CASSPRGQSTDTQYF. In DNA form, the CDR3 reads TGTGCCAGCTCACCTCGGGGACAGTCCACAGATACGCAGTATTTT.

The chain links TRBV5-1 to TRBJ2-5, with D hard to call. This CDR3 has 13 amino acids. Germline loops: CDR1 SGHRS, CDR2 YFSETQ. V shed 3 bases and J shed 1 base, with 7 bases lying between them. CDR3 in amino acids: CASSSFPQETQYF. The CDR3 DNA reads as TGCGCCAGCAGCTCCTTCCCCCAAGAGACCCAGTACTTC.

This chain connects TRBV12-3 or TRBV12-4 to TRBJ1-5; 7 bases are shared with TRBD1. J lost 7 bases, V lost 2 bases, and 2 bases had no gene match. The CDR3 loop spans 13 amino acids. CDR3: CASSLTGVQPQHF. The CDR3 nucleotides are TGTGCCAGCAGTTTAACAGGGGTCCAGCCCCAGCATTTT.

This sequence joins TRBV7-9 and TRBJ2-3; 13 bases align to TRBD2. CDR3 length: 18 residues. J lost 2 bases, V lost 5 bases, and 10 bases had no gene match. Germline CDR1 and CDR2: SEHNR and FQNEAQ (reference sequence). The DNA of the CDR3 is TGTGCCAGCAGCCGAGAATCGACTAGCGGGGGGCACACAGATACGCAGTATTTT. Its translation: CASSRESTSGGHTDTQYF.

On this clonotype itself: At one of its ends the junction is not consistent with the germline gene, which may arise from a read error. The chain uses TRBV5-1 and TRBJ2-7; D possibly uses TRBD1 or TRBD2 (5 bases each). Germline V gives CDR1 SGHRS, CDR2 YFSETQ. The CDR3 runs to 13 residues. CDR3 nucleotides: TGCGCCACCAGCCGGGACGGAAGCTACGAGCAGTACTTC. This sequence encodes CATSRDGSYEQYF.

The chain combines TRBV24-1 with TRBJ2-1; unclear D gene. V was shortened by 9 bases and J by 8 bases, with 16 bases between the two germline ends. The CDR3 sequence is 13 residues long. Looked up from germline, CDR1 is KGHDR and CDR2 is SFDVKD. The DNA for the CDR3 is TGTGCCACCCGACACCGATTTAACTATGAGCAGTTCTTC. Amino acid sequence: CATRHRFNYEQFF.